This T cell receptor beta chain came from a study of identical twins. The CDR3 extends over 17 amino acids. From germline, CDR1 is MGHRA and CDR2 YSYEKL. V dropped 1 base and J dropped 0 bases, with 13 bases sitting between them. TCRdb passed the 5' RACE reads through MiXCR, listing each CDR3 protein once. The top ten clones hold about 0.27% of a sample with around 1.7 million distinct CDR3 sequences, 32% of them seen once. This clonotype was counted between two and nine times. The origin of this receptor is a newborn girl in good health. The chain combines TRBV4-1 with TRBJ1-5; D is ambiguous. Sequencing input: cord blood. The CDR3 region has the DNA TGCGCCAGCAGCCAAGTTTGGAGATTCTATAGCAATCAGCCCCAGCATTTT. Its translation: CASSQVWRFYSNQPQHF.